The present TCR beta chain was sequenced within a study of T cells in Graves' hyperthyroidism and ophthalmopathy. This CDR3 is built from 15 residues. V was clipped by 5 bases and J by 7 bases, with 20 bases between them. In germline, CDR1 is SGHTA, CDR2 FQGNSA. Amplification yielded TCR beta CDR3 regions, with RNA transcripts as the source. The TCR CDR3 first-round RT-PCR relied on the HTBI primer set. Each CDR3 protein is one row after TCRdb ran MiXCR on the multiplex PCR reads. Of approximately 330,000 distinct CDR3 sequences listed, about 20% were seen once; the top ten hold around 50%. This clonotype has a count of ten or more.

Material: blood. The clonotype comes from a woman between 50 and 59 years old with Graves' hyperthyroidism. The V call is TRBV7-2, the J call TRBJ1-1; D is perhaps TRBD1 (6 bases). The CDR3 nucleotides read TGTGCCAGCAGCCCCGACGGACAGTTTTCAGGTGAAGCTTTCTTT. It yields the protein CASSPDGQFSGEAFF.